Listed below are T cell receptor beta chains from one sample, sequenced in a study of spatial heterogeneity in lung cancer. TCRdb itself ran the 5' RACE reads through MiXCR, one entry per CDR3 protein. Of 6,500 to 8,500 distinct CDR3 sequences listed, 9% to 10% were seen once; the top ten hold around 25%. The sequencing used normal lung tissue next to the tumor, collected at surgery. The receptors were sampled from a male donor with early-stage non-small cell lung cancer. Each CDR3 is given with its conserved first and last residue.

>TRBV7-9|TRBJ2-3
CASSLGVGGSPDTQYF
>TRBV7-2|TRBJ2-7
CASSPRQGVDEQYF
>TRBV13|TRBJ2-2
CASSPLPFLRTSGRTGELFF
>TRBV28|TRBJ1-4
CASSPGHNEKLFF
>TRBV3-1|TRBJ1-6
CASSQDRGLSPLHF
>TRBV5-1|TRBJ2-1
CASRTGGRIFRYNEQFF
>TRBV11-2|TRBJ2-5
CASSRGGLAGGYQETQYF
>TRBV20-1|TRBJ2-3
CSASSGSTDTQYF
>TRBV6-2/TRBV6-3|TRBJ1-2
CASSRTSNYGYTF
>TRBV5-5|TRBJ2-2
CASSLTTSGRNRAGELFF
>TRBV7-2|TRBJ2-3
CASSLAWDSTDTQYF
>TRBV4-3|TRBJ2-7
CASSQRLRGQGASGGFGEQYF
>TRBV28|TRBJ2-5
CASSYTGEETQYF
>TRBV27|TRBJ1-4
CASSPEGFAGEKLFF
>TRBV24-1|TRBJ1-5
CATSDSDRENSNQPQHF
>TRBV10-3|TRBJ2-3
CAISDRGRVQADTQYF
>TRBV7-2|TRBJ2-3
CASRSGGAIDTQYF
>TRBV5-1|TRBJ1-1
CASSLGGANTEAFF
>TRBV7-2|TRBJ1-5
CASQLQGNQPQHF
>TRBV19|TRBJ1-1
CASSIGQGRTEAFF
>TRBV9|TRBJ2-3
CASSPPGTARADTQYF
>TRBV9|TRBJ1-1
CASSPNTNTEAFF
>TRBV12-3/TRBV12-4|TRBJ1-1
CASSLGPYTEAFF
>TRBV12-3/TRBV12-4|TRBJ2-1
CASSETSGKFF
>TRBV3-1|TRBJ1-3
CASSHRGLSGNTIYF
>TRBV7-9|TRBJ2-2
CASSLAGGTGELFF
>TRBV30|TRBJ2-2
CALGLAVTGELFF
>TRBV9|TRBJ2-1
CASSPWRTVVGHNEQFF
>TRBV29-1|TRBJ2-3
CSLRRESDTQYF
>TRBV4-3|TRBJ2-1
CASSQDITTQEQFF
>TRBV29-1|TRBJ2-1
CSVESYNEQFF
>TRBV11-2|TRBJ1-4
CASSDRGTGDKLFF
>TRBV24-1|TRBJ2-1
CATSDESRGDEQFF
>TRBV27|TRBJ2-6
CASSSGTGWSGANVLTF
>TRBV7-6|TRBJ2-7
CASSLGQDSSYEQYF
>TRBV20-1|TRBJ1-2
CSARDHGGSYGYTF
>TRBV6-2/TRBV6-3|TRBJ1-2
CASSYVTKGYGYTF
>TRBV11-3|TRBJ2-1
CASSSEGGNEQFF
>TRBV2|TRBJ1-1
CASKTELLHTEAFF
>TRBV27|TRBJ2-5
CASSRGQRETQYF
>TRBV5-1|TRBJ2-1
CASSSRWDEQFF
>TRBV7-9|TRBJ2-3
CASSFTGVGDTHF
>TRBV27|TRBJ2-1
CASSLGGRIDEQFF
>TRBV20-1|TRBJ2-7
CSAANPQRLYEQYF
>TRBV12-5|TRBJ2-7
CASGYQGSSSYEQYF
>TRBV4-1|TRBJ2-7
CASSQGKTGARLEQYF
>TRBV12-3/TRBV12-4|TRBJ2-7
CASSSLREPDEQYF
>TRBV7-9|TRBJ2-1
CASSFRGLGSYNEQFF
>TRBV6-6|TRBJ1-2
CASSEDLVRTGTYGYTF
>TRBV30|TRBJ2-2
CAWCVTGELFF
>TRBV6-6|TRBJ1-1
CASSNRVRETEAFF
>TRBV6-5|TRBJ1-2
CASSRTGAGGGYTF
>TRBV5-4|TRBJ2-7
CASSAGAESSYEQYF
>TRBV19|TRBJ2-7
CASSIVYSYEQYF
>TRBV18|TRBJ2-7
CASSTPGVHEQYF
>TRBV11-3|TRBJ2-7
CASSSGTENPYEQYF
>TRBV10-1|TRBJ2-1
CASSEWGASGRGEQFF